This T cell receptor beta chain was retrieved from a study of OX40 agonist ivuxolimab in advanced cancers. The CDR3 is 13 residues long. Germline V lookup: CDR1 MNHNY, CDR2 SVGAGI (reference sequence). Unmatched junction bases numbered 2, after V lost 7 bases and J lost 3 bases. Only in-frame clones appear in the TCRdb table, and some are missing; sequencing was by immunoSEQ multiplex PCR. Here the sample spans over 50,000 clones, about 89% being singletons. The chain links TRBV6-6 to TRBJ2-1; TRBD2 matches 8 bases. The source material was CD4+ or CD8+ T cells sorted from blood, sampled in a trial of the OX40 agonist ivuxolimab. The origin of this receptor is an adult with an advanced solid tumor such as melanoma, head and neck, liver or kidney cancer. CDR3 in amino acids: CASKAGGYNEQFF. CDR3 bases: TGTGCCAGCAAGGCGGGAGGCTACAATGAGCAGTTCTTC.